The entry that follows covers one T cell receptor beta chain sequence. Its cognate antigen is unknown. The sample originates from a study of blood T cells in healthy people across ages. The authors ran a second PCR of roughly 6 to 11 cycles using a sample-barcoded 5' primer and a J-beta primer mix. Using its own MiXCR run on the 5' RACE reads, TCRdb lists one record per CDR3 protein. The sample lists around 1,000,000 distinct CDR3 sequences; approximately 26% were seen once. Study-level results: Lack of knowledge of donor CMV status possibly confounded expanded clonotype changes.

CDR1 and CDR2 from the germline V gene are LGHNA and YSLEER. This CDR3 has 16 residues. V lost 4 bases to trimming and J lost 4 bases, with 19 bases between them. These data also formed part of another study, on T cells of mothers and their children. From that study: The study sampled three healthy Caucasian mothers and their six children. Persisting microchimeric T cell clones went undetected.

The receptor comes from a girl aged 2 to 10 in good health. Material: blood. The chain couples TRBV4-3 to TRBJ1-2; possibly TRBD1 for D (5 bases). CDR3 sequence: CASSPQLMPGLYGYTF. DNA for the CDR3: TGCGCCAGCAGCCCCCAACTCATGCCAGGGCTCTATGGCTACACCTTC.